Shown below are 31 T cell receptor delta chains from a single sample sequenced in a study of Vδ1+ human thymocytes. General study findings and limits: In the thymus, TRG and TRD repertoires looked highly polyclonal with Gaussian CDR3 lengths.

The template was reverse-transcribed extracted RNA. Multiplex PCR used pooled V-gene forward primers and a constant-region reverse primer to amplify CDR3s. With CATT, TCRdb re-called clones from the multiplex PCR reads. Of some 54,000 delta-chain clones detected, approximately 15% appear once; the ten largest clones hold 0.5%. No cognate antigen is known for these TCRs. Source material: Vdelta1+ gamma-delta thymocytes from the thymus. The subset: FACS-sorted CD3+ TCRalphabeta- TCRVdelta1+ TCRVdelta2- thymocytes. These receptors all come from a boy in the first two years of life who had congenital heart surgery.

This sequence joins TRDV1 and TRDJ1, with TRDD3 as a possible D gene (8 bases). Germline CDR1 reads TSWWSYY; CDR2 reads QGS. The CDR3 extends over 22 amino acids. V was pared by 0 bases and J by 0 bases, with 29 bases between. CDR3 DNA: TGTGCTCTTGGGGAACTCTCTCTTCCTATTGCTACTGGGGGTACGTACACCGATAAACTCATCTTT. This translates into CALGELSLPIATGGTYTDKLIF.

This clone was observed a few times. The chain uses TRDV1 and TRDJ1; D might be TRDD2 (8 bases). CDR3 length: 25 residues. CDR1 and CDR2 (germline): TSWWSYY, QGS. V was trimmed by 0 bases and J by 3 bases, leaving 41 bases between them. The CDR3 loop reads CALGELNLPKAYWGWRGGRADKLIF. The CDR3 nucleotides are TGTGCTCTTGGGGAACTAAACCTTCCTAAAGCCTACTGGGGATGGCGTGGTGGAAGGGCCGATAAACTCATCTTT.

This clone was seen only a few times. This sequence joins TRDV1 and TRDJ1, with a possible D match to TRDD2 (9 bases). This CDR3 is built from 23 residues. V lost 4 bases and J lost 0, with 36 bases in between. The V gene's germline CDR1 is TSWWSYY and CDR2 QGS. CDR3 DNA sequence: TGTGCTCTTGGGGCCCGCTGCCTTCCTACTGAAGTGGGGGATTTCGCATACACCGATAAACTCATCTTT. Translating gives CALGARCLPTEVGDFAYTDKLIF.

This chain links TRDV1 with TRDJ1; TRDD3 matches 13 bases. CDR1 is TSWWSYY, CDR2 QGS, per germline. The CDR3 loop spans 24 amino acids. V trimming: 1 base; J trimming: 0 bases; junction bases outside the gene matches: 23. CDR3 in DNA: TGTGCTCTTGGGGAACGAGCGGTTGTGGGTCTCTACTGGGGGATACGAGCGTACACCGATAAACTCATCTTT. Residues: CALGERAVVGLYWGIRAYTDKLIF.

This clone has more than one count but fewer than ten. The V gene is TRDV1, the J gene TRDJ1; 7 bases are a match to TRDD3. There are 23 residues in the CDR3. The germline V gene has CDR1 TSWWSYY and CDR2 QGS. Losses at the gene ends were 3 bases for V and 0 bases for J; bases not matched to a gene: 28. The CDR3 DNA follows: TGTGCTCTTGGGGACTGGGGGGAATGTAGGGACTATTTTTGGGGGAAAAACACCGATAAACTCATCTTT. Translated, it gives CALGDWGECRDYFWGKNTDKLIF.

This clone was picked up a small number of times. Since a much larger clone is just one base distant, this may be a read error. Within the sample, other DNA sequences also encode this same CDR3. The chain joins TRDV2 to TRDJ1; D gene ambiguous. The CDR3 loop spans 13 amino acids. Germline V gene data show CDR1 as GEAIGNYY and CDR2 as EKD. The CDR3 DNA sequence: TGTGCCTGCGACAATCGTCAGGTCGATAAACTCATCTTT. Its protein is CACDNRQVDKLIF.

The chain combines TRDV1 with TRDJ1, with TRDD3 identical over 9 bases. CDR1 is TSWWSYY and CDR2 is QGS in the germline V gene. The CDR3 covers 19 residues. With 1 base clipped from V and 0 bases from J, the junction kept 12 bases outside the gene matches. CDR3 sequence (DNA): TGTGCTCTTGGGGAACGGTCTACTGGGGGACACCTGTACACCGATAAACTCATCTTT. It translates to CALGERSTGGHLYTDKLIF.

This clone appeared a few times. At one boundary the junction diverges from the germline segment, which might be a read error. The rearrangement joins TRDV2 to TRDJ1; 11 bases align to TRDD3. CDR1 and CDR2 from the germline V gene are GEAIGNYY and EKD. This CDR3 region has 15 residues. CDR3 sequence (DNA): TGTGCCTGTGACAACTGGGGGATAATTGGCGATAAACCCATCTTT. This sequence encodes CACDNWGIIGDKPIF.

This clone has only a few counts. The chain joins TRDV1 to TRDJ1; 7 bases map to TRDD2. Germline V gene sequence: CDR1 TSWWSYY, CDR2 QGS. V gave up 0 bases and J gave up 3 bases; unmatched junction bases: 31. The CDR3 has 24 amino acids. CDR3 in amino acids: CALGELGVPTDLWAGVKVPDKLIF. The CDR3 DNA reads TGTGCTCTTGGGGAACTAGGAGTTCCTACGGACCTTTGGGCGGGGGTCAAGGTCCCCGATAAACTCATCTTT.

This clone has just one count. The chain uses TRDV1 and TRDJ1, with 9 bases fitting TRDD2. After removal of 0 bases from V and 7 bases from J, the junction contained 36 bases not matched to a gene. CDR3 length: 25 residues. Germline loops: CDR1 TSWWSYY, CDR2 QGS. CDR3 sequence: CALGELRLWPSYGVRGHRTDGKLIF. In DNA form, the CDR3 reads TGTGCTCTTGGGGAACTTCGTCTCTGGCCTTCCTACGGTGTCAGGGGACACCGAACGGACGGTAAACTCATCTTT.

This clone was seen more than once but under ten times. This chain uses TRDV1 with TRDJ1; weak D call: TRDD3 (6 bases). The V gene's germline CDR1 is TSWWSYY and CDR2 QGS. The CDR3 has 16 amino acids. Trimming removed 4 bases from V and 2 bases from J, with 17 bases in between. The CDR3 protein is CALGARGTPLTDKLIF. The CDR3 nucleotides are TGTGCTCTTGGGGCACGGGGGACCCCCCTTACCGATAAACTCATCTTT.

This clone came up a few times. V is TRDV1 and J is TRDJ1; TRDD3 matches 12 bases. The V gene end was trimmed by 4 bases and the J gene end by 0 bases; junction bases not matched to a gene: 9. CDR3 size: 18 residues. Germline V gene sequence: CDR1 TSWWSYY, CDR2 QGS. Here the CDR3 DNA reads TGTGCTCTTGGGGCTGTACTGGGGGATACCAAGTACACCGATAAACTCATCTTT. It translates to CALGAVLGDTKYTDKLIF.

This clone was detected a few times. The rearrangement joins TRDV1 to TRDJ1; 7 bases map to TRDD3. The CDR3 loop spans 19 amino acids. The germline V gene has CDR1 TSWWSYY and CDR2 QGS. The J segment lost 0 bases and the V segment lost 0 bases, leaving 13 bases of the junction unmatched. DNA of the CDR3: TGTGCTCTTGGGGAACTAGCCGGGTACTGGGGACACCACACCGATAAACTCATCTTT. Protein product: CALGELAGYWGHHTDKLIF.

The chain couples TRDV1 to TRDJ1, with TRDD2 matching over 9 bases. Germline V gene data show CDR1 as TSWWSYY and CDR2 as QGS. The V and J ends lost 4 bases and 0 bases, in that order; junction bases with no gene match: 21. The CDR3 extends over 21 amino acids. DNA for the CDR3: TGTGCTCTTGGGGTCTACATTTTCGGCCTTCCTACTGTGGCGTACACCGATAAACTCATCTTT. Its protein is CALGVYIFGLPTVAYTDKLIF.

The chain recombines TRDV1 with TRDJ1, with 8 bases that match TRDD3. The V gene's germline CDR1 is TSWWSYY and CDR2 QGS. The CDR3 loop spans 19 amino acids. V was clipped by 3 bases and J by 0 bases; unmatched bases: 15. Here the CDR3 DNA reads TGTGCTCTTGGGGAGTTAATTTTCCGGGGACTGGGGGACACCGATAAACTCATCTTT. Its translation: CALGELIFRGLGDTDKLIF.

The rearrangement uses TRDV1 and TRDJ1, with D unresolved. V was clipped by 7 bases and J by 4 bases, with 13 bases between them. The CDR3 covers 13 residues. CDR1 TSWWSYY and CDR2 QGS come from the germline V gene. The CDR3 nucleotides are TGTGCTCTTGAAGCGGCTTTAGGCGATAAACTCATCTTT. Its protein product is CALEAALGDKLIF.

This clone was found a few times. The chain couples TRDV1 to TRDJ1; either TRDD2 or TRDD3 may supply D (7 bases each). CDR1 is TSWWSYY, CDR2 QGS, per germline. This CDR3 has 22 residues. V lost 5 bases and J 2 bases, leaving 36 bases between the germline ends. CDR3 in DNA: TGTGCTCTTGGGAGCCTCGATTCCTACGCTGGGGATAAGGGGAAGGGGACCGATAAACTCATCTTT. Translating gives CALGSLDSYAGDKGKGTDKLIF.

This clone was detected only a few times. The rearrangement links TRDV1 to TRDJ1; D possibly corresponds to TRDD3 (6 bases). Germline values: CDR1 TSWWSYY, CDR2 QGS. CDR3 length: 23 residues. The V end lost 1 base, the J end lost 0 bases, and 33 bases lay between the germline ends. Written as DNA, the CDR3 is TGTGCTCTTGGGGAACGAATCGGGTCCTATCGAGTTAAGGGGGAGTGGGACACCGATAAACTCATCTTT. This translates into CALGERIGSYRVKGEWDTDKLIF.

This clone was recorded once. The chain is built from TRDV1 and TRDJ1, with 10 bases lining up with TRDD3. The CDR3 runs 21 residues. V lost 1 base, J lost 1 base, and 18 bases stayed unmatched. The V gene's germline CDR1 is TSWWSYY and CDR2 QGS. The CDR3 loop is CALGERNLIGGYTEITDKLIF. CDR3 sequence (DNA): TGTGCTCTTGGGGAACGAAACCTAATTGGGGGATACACGGAGATCACCGATAAACTCATCTTT.

This clone was detected only a few times. The limits of the CDR3 on the DNA are not certain, so only TCRdb's listed CDR3 is given. The rearrangement joins TRAV29/DV5 to TRDJ1; TRDD3 is the table's D call and was not checked against the DNA. The germline CDR1 and CDR2 sequences are NSMFDY and ISSIKDK. The CDR3 is 24 residues long, counting both termini. The CDR3 reads CSVLLCSKPFKGLPTGEDTDKLIF.

The chain carries TRDV1 and TRDJ1; 12 nucleotides line up with TRDD3. The CDR3 length is 23 residues. Per the germline V gene, CDR1 is TSWWSYY and CDR2 is QGS. After removal of 2 bases from V and 0 bases from J, the junction contained 22 bases not matched to a gene. This CDR3 reads CALGEIPDRTSYWGIPYTDKLIF. The CDR3 DNA sequence: TGTGCTCTTGGGGAAATCCCTGACCGAACCTCGTACTGGGGGATACCTTACACCGATAAACTCATCTTT.

J is TRDJ1 and V is TRDV1, with TRDD3 matching over 13 bases. Germline-derived CDR1 and CDR2 are TSWWSYY and QGS. V gave up 8 bases and J gave up 1 base; unmatched junction bases: 10. This CDR3 is built from 17 residues. The CDR3, as DNA: TGTGCTCTTTGCGCGACTGGGGGATACGCACGCACCGATAAACTCATCTTT. This encodes CALCATGGYARTDKLIF.

This rearrangement joins TRDV1 to TRDJ1, with TRDD3 identical over 10 bases. Germline CDR1 TSWWSYY, CDR2 QGS. V dropped 1 base and J dropped 1; count of bases not matched to a gene: 3. The CDR3 runs to 16 residues. CDR3 loop: CALGERLGDRTDKLIF. The CDR3 coding sequence is TGTGCTCTTGGGGAACGACTGGGGGATCGCACCGATAAACTCATCTTT.

This clone turned up a few times. J is TRDJ1 and V is TRDV1, with TRDD3 matching 11 bases. Trimming removed 2 bases from V and 4 bases from J; junction bases left unmatched: 3. This CDR3 contains 15 residues. CDR1 and CDR2 from the germline V gene are TSWWSYY and QGS. The CDR3, as DNA: TGTGCTCTTGGGGAAATGACTGGGGGATACGATAAACTCATCTTT. This translates into CALGEMTGGYDKLIF.

The V gene is TRDV1, the J gene TRDJ1; 9 nucleotides align to TRDD3. The CDR3 sequence is 20 residues long. Germline V gives CDR1 TSWWSYY, CDR2 QGS. The ends lost 1 base at V and 0 bases at J; junction bases unmatched: 15. The CDR3 nucleotides read TGTGCTCTTGGGGAACAGAGGGACTGGAGGGGATACGCAAACACCGATAAACTCATCTTT. Residues: CALGEQRDWRGYANTDKLIF.

This rearrangement joins TRDV1 to TRDJ1, with 10 positions matching TRDD3. This CDR3 comprises 20 residues. Germline CDR1 and CDR2: TSWWSYY and QGS. Losses at the gene ends were 3 bases for V and 4 bases for J; bases not matched to a gene: 20. The CDR3, as DNA: TGTGCTCTTGGGGACCCCCTCCAGGAATGCAGTGGGGGATACCACGATAAACTCATCTTT. It translates to CALGDPLQECSGGYHDKLIF.

V and J are TRDV1 and TRDJ1, with TRDD3 matching over 10 bases. The CDR3 spans 19 residues. The trim removed 1 base at V and 0 bases at J, leaving 11 bases unmatched. Germline V gene lookup returns CDR1 TSWWSYY and CDR2 QGS. For the CDR3, the DNA is TGTGCTCTTGGGGAACCACTAGTACTGGGGGATCCCTACACCGATAAACTCATCTTT. As protein: CALGEPLVLGDPYTDKLIF.

The J gene is TRDJ1, the V gene TRDV1, with 9 bases identical to TRDD3. Germline values: CDR1 TSWWSYY, CDR2 QGS. The CDR3 is 23 residues long. J was trimmed by 0 bases and V by 5 bases; bases with no gene match: 28. CDR3 sequence (DNA): TGTGCTCTTGGGTTGCAGGGTCTTCATCGGGGATACGCGCGATCCCCTTACACCGATAAACTCATCTTT. Encoded protein: CALGLQGLHRGYARSPYTDKLIF.

This clone occurred a few times. The chain carries TRDV1 and TRDJ1, with D tentatively TRDD2 (6 bases). The CDR3 is 19 amino acids. Trimming pared 2 bases from V and 2 bases from J, leaving 24 bases between. Per the germline V gene, CDR1 is TSWWSYY and CDR2 is QGS. Here the CDR3 reads CALGEFSYSGRYSTDKLIF. CDR3 sequence (DNA): TGTGCTCTTGGGGAATTTTCCTATTCCGGGAGATACTCTACCGATAAACTCATCTTT.

The genes are TRDV1 and TRDJ1; 7 positions match TRDD3. Trimming took 5 bases from V and 3 from J; bases not matched to a gene: 12. CDR1 is TSWWSYY, CDR2 QGS, per germline. CDR3 size: 16 residues. CDR3 DNA sequence: TGTGCTCTTGGGAAGACACAGGGGGATCTTGCCGATAAACTCATCTTT. Translation gives CALGKTQGDLADKLIF.

The chain uses TRDV1 and TRDJ2, with 13 bases aligning to TRDD3. This CDR3 is 20 amino acids long. Germline assignment: CDR1 TSWWSYY and CDR2 QGS. J lost 4 bases, V lost 5 bases, and 16 bases had no gene match. Here the CDR3 reads CALGTILLGDTTSSTAQLFF. The CDR3 nucleotides are TGTGCTCTTGGGACCATCCTACTGGGGGATACGACCTCTTCGACAGCACAACTCTTCTTT.